These 29 T cell receptor beta chains share one sample of origin, sequenced in a study of cytomegalovirus exposure and HLA in healthy donors (dated by TCRdb to the late 2010s). Libraries came from the immunoSEQ multiplex PCR assay. The multiplex PCR relied on a mix of 60 forward primers for TCR Vbeta segments and 13 reverse primers for TCR Jbeta segments. TCRdb holds this immuneACCESS table with in-frame rearrangements only. Some clones are missing; in checked studies, unresolved V genes explain under half, and the rest has no known cause. In this sample the table shows some 200,000 clones, about three quarters of which occur a single time. About 3.4% of the sample is in the top ten clones. Sequencing was carried out using PBMCs. Receptors originate from a female donor in good health and CMV-seronegative.

The CDR3 here is CASSLASDTQYF. CDR3 nucleotides: TGTGCCAGCAGCCTGGCATCAGATACGCAGTATTTT. This chain connects TRBV7-3 to TRBJ2-3; no clear D gene. CDR1 is SGHTA, CDR2 FQGTGA, per germline. Between the trimmed V and J ends, which lost 5 bases and 4 bases, there was a span of 7 bases. The CDR3 contains 12 residues.

The chain couples TRBV28 to TRBJ2-2; 8 positions match TRBD1. Trimming took 3 bases from V and 6 from J; bases not matched to a gene: 9. Germline V lookup: CDR1 MDHEN, CDR2 SYDVKM. The CDR3 runs 16 residues. CDR3 nucleotide sequence: TGTGCCAGCAGTTTGGACAGGACAGGGTGGGCCGGGGAGCTGTTTTTT. As protein: CASSLDRTGWAGELFF. Drawing the rest from reference TRBV28 and TRBJ2-2, the complete variable domain is DVKVTQSSRYLVKRTGEKVFLECVQDMDHENMFWYRQDPGLGLRLIYFSYDVKMKEKGDIPEGYSVSREKKERFSLILESASTNQTSMYLCASSLDRTGWAGELFFGEGSRLTVL.

Remarks on this clone: In the same sample, other DNA sequences code for this CDR3. The CDR3 is CSVWLAGTGELFF. Here the CDR3 DNA reads TGCAGCGTTTGGCTAGCGGGCACGGGGGAGCTGTTTTTT. The rearrangement uses TRBV29-1 and TRBJ2-2, with 8 bases identical to TRBD2. Germline lookup yields CDR1 SQVTM and CDR2 ANQGSEA. V shed 5 bases and J 8 bases; nucleotides not matched to a gene: 7. CDR3 length: 13 residues.

The chain uses TRBV15 and TRBJ1-2; D unresolved. V was pared by 2 bases and J by 8 bases, with 15 bases between. Germline-derived CDR1 and CDR2 are LNHNV and YYDKDF (reference sequence). This CDR3 is 14 amino acids long. The CDR3 sequence: CATSRSGSLIGYTF. CDR3 sequence (DNA): TGTGCCACCAGCAGATCCGGGAGTTTGATAGGCTACACCTTC. Full variable domain (missing parts from reference TRBV15 and TRBJ1-2): DAMVIQNPRYQVTQFGKPVTLSCSQTLNHNVMYWYQQKSSQAPKLLFHYYDKDFNNEADTPDNFQSRRPNTSFCFLDIRSPGLGDTAMYLCATSRSGSLIGYTFGSGTRLTVV.

This clone was observed a single time. The chain joins TRBV6-5 to TRBJ1-2; D gene uncertain. Trimming removed 5 bases at V and 6 bases at J, with 19 bases between. The CDR3 totals 15 residues. Germline V lookup: CDR1 MNHEY, CDR2 SVGAGI. For the CDR3, the DNA is TGTGCCAGCAGTCCCTTGAGTGATCTAGTGGATGGCTACACCTTC. Protein product: CASSPLSDLVDGYTF.

The chain carries TRBV27 and TRBJ1-4, with D unresolved. This CDR3 is 17 amino acids long. Germline CDR1 and CDR2: MNHEY and SMNVEV (reference sequence). Trimming left V 3 bases short and J 8 bases short, with 22 bases between. DNA for the CDR3: TGTGCCAGCAGTTTTAACTTTAGGTCGCTAGGAAACGAAAAACTGTTTTTT. Encoded protein: CASSFNFRSLGNEKLFF.

This chain joins TRBV28 and TRBJ1-1; possibly TRBD1 for D (6 bases). CDR1 is MDHEN and CDR2 is SYDVKM in the germline V gene. V lost 1 base and J lost 1, with 10 bases in between. The CDR3 totals 15 residues. The CDR3 nucleotides read TGTGCCAGCAGTTTATCAGGGGCCCGGAACACTGAAGCTTTCTTT. As protein: CASSLSGARNTEAFF.

This clone was counted a single time. The chain recombines TRBV30 with TRBJ2-7; tentative D call: TRBD1 (5 bases). The CDR3 consists of 13 residues. V gave up 2 bases and J gave up 8 bases, with 16 bases separating them. Looked up from germline, CDR1 is GTSNPN and CDR2 is SVGIG (reference sequence). CDR3 coding DNA: TGTGCCTGGAGTCAGGGATCCATCTCTAAGCAGTACTTC. Protein sequence: CAWSQGSISKQYF.

The genes are TRBV5-1 and TRBJ2-7; D gene uncertain. This CDR3 spans 13 amino acids. The germline V gene encodes CDR1 SGHRS and CDR2 YFSETQ. V lost 7 bases, J lost 4 bases, and 15 bases lay in between. In DNA, the CDR3 is TGCGCCAGCTCATCGGCGGTCGCATACGAGCAGTACTTC. This sequence encodes CASSSAVAYEQYF.

The chain combines TRBV2 with TRBJ1-5; 9 positions match TRBD1. V was pared by 7 bases and J by 3 bases, with 7 bases of the junction left unmatched. The CDR3 is 15 residues long. Germline values: CDR1 SNHLY, CDR2 FYNNEI. This CDR3 reads CASNPGQGANQPQHF. In DNA, the CDR3 is TGTGCCAGCAACCCGGGACAGGGTGCCAATCAGCCCCAGCATTTT.

The chain recombines TRBV27 with TRBJ1-5; 9 bases fit TRBD1. CDR3 length: 16 amino acids. In germline, CDR1 is MNHEY, CDR2 SMNVEV (reference sequence). V lost 6 bases, J lost 1 base, and 7 bases stayed unmatched. CDR3 amino acids: CASRFLGQGSNQPQHF. The CDR3 DNA is TGTGCCAGCAGATTCTTAGGACAGGGGAGCAATCAGCCCCAGCATTTT.

This chain connects TRBV5-4 to TRBJ2-1; the D is unclear. The germline V and J ends were trimmed by 4 bases and 0 bases, with 8 bases remaining between them. CDR3 size: 14 residues. Germline assignment: CDR1 SGHNT and CDR2 YYREEE (reference sequence). CDR3 amino acids: CASSHESSYNEQFF. The CDR3 nucleotides read TGTGCCAGCAGCCACGAGAGCTCCTACAATGAGCAGTTCTTC.

Details on this clone: Germline and junction disagree at one end, which may indicate a read error. V and J are TRBV30 and TRBJ2-7, with TRBD1 matching 8 bases. The CDR3 loop spans 11 amino acids. Germline CDR1 reads GTSNPN; CDR2 reads SVGIG (reference sequence). This CDR3 is CAWRRDGTGNF. DNA of the CDR3: TGTGCCTGGAGGAGGGACGGGACAGGAAACTTC.

V and J are TRBV6-1 and TRBJ2-5; the match to TRBD1 covers 8 bases. Germline CDR1 and CDR2: MNHNS and SASEGT. V gave up 8 bases and J gave up 2 bases; unmatched junction bases: 10. The length of the CDR3 is 15 residues. The CDR3 DNA reads as TGTGCCAGCGAAACCAGGACAGGGCTTCAAGAGACCCAGTACTTC. Residues: CASETRTGLQETQYF.

V is TRBV2 and J is TRBJ1-1; no firm D call. CDR3 size: 11 residues. CDR1 is SNHLY, CDR2 FYNNEI, per germline. The V and J ends lost 0 bases and 10 bases respectively, with 6 bases between them. The chain's CDR3 is CASSEARVAFF. CDR3 DNA sequence: TGTGCCAGCAGTGAAGCGCGTGTAGCTTTCTTT.

The chain has TRBV5-4 and TRBJ2-3; 13 positions agree with TRBD2. CDR3 length equals 17 residues. The V and J ends lost 0 bases and 6 bases, in that order; junction bases with no gene match: 7. Germline assignment: CDR1 SGHNT and CDR2 YYREEE (reference sequence). The CDR3 DNA reads TGTGCCAGCAGCTTGGAACTAGCGGGGGGGCCGGGGGATACGCAGTATTTT. This encodes CASSLELAGGPGDTQYF.

This clone has a single count. Compared with germline, one end of the junction differs, possibly owing to a read error. The chain uses TRBV27 and TRBJ2-7; 7 positions agree with TRBD1. There are 15 residues in the CDR3. Germline V gene lookup returns CDR1 MNHEY and CDR2 SMNVEV (reference sequence). The CDR3 protein is CASSLWGQNSNEQYF. CDR3 bases: TGTGCCAGCAGTTTATGGGGACAGAACTCCAACGAGCAGTACTTC.

The chain has TRBV11-3 and TRBJ2-1, with 14 bases aligning to TRBD2. The germline gives CDR1 SGHNT, CDR2 YENEEA. J was trimmed by 9 bases and V by 4 bases; bases with no gene match: 5. The length of the CDR3 is 15 residues. The CDR3 coding sequence is TGTGCCAGCAGCTCGACTAGCGGGGGGGCCGCTGAGCAGTTCTTC. It encodes CASSSTSGGAAEQFF. The full variable domain, in which reference TRBV11-3 and TRBJ2-1 provide the parts outside the CDR3, is EAGVVQSPRYKIIEKKQPVAFWCNPISGHNTLYWYLQNLGQGPELLIRYENEEAVDDSQLPKDRFSAERLKGVDSTLKIQPAELGDSAVYLCASSSTSGGAAEQFFGPGTRLTVL.

V is TRBV5-1 and J is TRBJ1-5; possibly TRBD1 for D (6 bases). The ends were cut back, 1 base at V and 8 bases at J, with 13 bases in the middle. This CDR3 has 14 residues. CDR1 and CDR2 (germline): SGHRS, YFSETQ. The CDR3 reads CASSLRSGDEPQHF. The CDR3 DNA follows: TGCGCCAGCAGCTTGCGTTCAGGGGACGAGCCCCAGCATTTT. Using reference TRBV5-1 and TRBJ1-5 for the parts outside the CDR3, the full variable domain is KAGVTQTPRYLIKTRGQQVTLSCSPISGHRSVSWYQQTPGQGLQFLFEYFSETQRNKGNFPGRFSGRQFSNSRSEMNVSTLELGDSALYLCASSLRSGDEPQHFGDGTRLSIL.

CDR3 bases: TGTGCCAGTAGTATAGATAAGGAGGCGGGTTACGAGCAGTACTTC. Amino acid sequence: CASSIDKEAGYEQYF. V usage is TRBV19 and J usage is TRBJ2-7, with a possible D match to TRBD2 (5 bases). The CDR3 sequence is 15 residues long. Germline CDR1 reads LNHDA; CDR2 reads SQIVND (reference sequence). The V end lost 0 bases, the J end lost 4 bases, and 13 bases lay between the germline ends. Supplemented by reference TRBV19 and TRBJ2-7, the full variable domain reads DGGITQSPKYLFRKEGQNVTLSCEQNLNHDAMYWYRQDPGQGLRLIYYSQIVNDFQKGDIAEGYSVSREKKESFPLTVTSAQKNPTAFYLCASSIDKEAGYEQYFGPGTRLTVT.

This chain links TRBV13 with TRBJ1-3; D unresolved. V was trimmed by 0 bases and J by 1 base, leaving 10 bases between them. Germline values: CDR1 PRHDT, CDR2 FYEKMQ (reference sequence). This CDR3 is built from 16 residues. The CDR3: CASSLGGRESGNTIYF. The CDR3 DNA reads TGTGCCAGCAGCTTAGGTGGGCGGGAGTCTGGAAACACCATATATTTT.

The rearrangement links TRBV4-1 to TRBJ2-1; TRBD1 is a possible D gene (5 bases). This CDR3 has 14 amino acids. The V gene lost 4 bases and the J gene lost 2 bases, with 9 bases spanning the gap. From germline, CDR1 is MGHRA and CDR2 YSYEKL. CDR3 in DNA: TGCGCCAGCAGCCCGCAGGGCCCCTACAATGAGCAGTTCTTC. It encodes CASSPQGPYNEQFF.

The chain combines TRBV5-1 with TRBJ2-1, with 11 nucleotides matching TRBD2. Germline CDR1 and CDR2: SGHRS and YFSETQ. V was clipped by 2 bases and J by 10 bases; unmatched bases: 2. CDR3 length: 13 residues. DNA of the CDR3: TGCGCCAGCAGCTTTACTAGCGGGGGAGAGCAGTTCTTC. It translates to CASSFTSGGEQFF.

J is TRBJ1-4 and V is TRBV7-9, with TRBD1 as a possible D gene (6 bases). Germline assignment: CDR1 SEHNR and CDR2 FQNEAQ (reference sequence). The CDR3 is 14 amino acids. The V and J ends lost 5 bases and 5 bases respectively, with 12 bases between them. The CDR3: CASSRTGNNEKLFF. The CDR3 DNA sequence: TGTGCCAGCAGCCGTACAGGGAACAATGAAAAACTGTTTTTT.

The V gene is TRBV9, the J gene TRBJ2-2; D is ambiguous. Trimming stripped 0 bases from V and 7 bases from J, with 13 bases between. This CDR3 has 15 residues. CDR1 SGDLS and CDR2 YYNGEE come from the germline V gene. The CDR3 region has the DNA TGTGCCAGCAGCGTAGTCGACACCTTCGACGGGGAGCTGTTTTTT. Residues: CASSVVDTFDGELFF.

The chain is built from TRBV5-1 and TRBJ1-6, with a weak D call TRBD1 (6 bases). This CDR3 comprises 17 residues. V lost 0 bases to trimming and J lost 7 bases, with 17 bases between them. In germline, CDR1 is SGHRS, CDR2 YFSETQ. The CDR3 sequence is CASSLEFGGQPNSPLHF. DNA of the CDR3: TGCGCCAGCAGCTTGGAGTTCGGGGGGCAGCCAAATTCACCCCTCCACTTT.

This clone has only one observation. The chain couples TRBV29-1 to TRBJ2-1; 7 bases map to TRBD2. The CDR3 length is 12 residues. The germline V gene has CDR1 SQVTM and CDR2 ANQGSEA. The J segment lost 8 bases and the V segment lost 5 bases, leaving 6 bases of the junction unmatched. For the CDR3, the DNA is TGCAGCGTTTTCGCTGGGAGGGATGAGCAGTTCTTC. It codes for CSVFAGRDEQFF.

J is TRBJ2-3 and V is TRBV4-3, with D possibly matching TRBD2 (7 bases). Trimming pared 4 bases from V and 4 bases from J, leaving 15 bases between. This CDR3 has 15 amino acids. Per the germline V gene, CDR1 is LGHNA and CDR2 is YSLEER. The CDR3 protein is CASSRRTRGADTQYF. CDR3 nucleotide sequence: TGCGCCAGCAGCCGCCGGACTAGGGGGGCAGATACGCAGTATTTT.

The rearrangement joins TRBV25-1 to TRBJ1-2, with no clear D. The CDR3 sequence is 13 residues long. Germline lookup yields CDR1 MGHDK and CDR2 SYGVNS. Trimming left V 0 bases short and J 5 bases short, with 7 bases between. The CDR3 DNA reads TGTGCCAGCAGTGAATATATCCTGTATGGCTACACCTTC. It translates to CASSEYILYGYTF.